Listed below are T cell receptor beta chains from one sample, sequenced in a study of control samples from healthy donors and cancer patients. Sequenced by immunoSEQ multiplex PCR; TCRdb stores in-frame clones only, minus some. The sample contains about 140,000 clones, around 90% of which appear only once. The sample taken for sequencing was blood. These receptors were collected from a man in his thirties or forties in good health. The CDR3 runs from the conserved cysteine through the conserved F or W. D genes are given only for firm matches. Not every row has a clone size; where given, it reads once, few, many or a size class.

-,16,-,TRBJ2-1,TRBV7-9,CASSLALADKLFEQFF,TGTGCCAGCAGCTTAGCCCTGGCGGACAAATTATTTGAGCAGTTCTTC
-,14,-,TRBJ1-1,TRBV15,CATSVGGKNTEAFF,TGTGCCACCAGCGTGGGGGGAAAGAACACTGAAGCTTTCTTT
TRBD1,17,-,TRBJ1-3,TRBV7-9,CASSKDRGTTLENTIYF,TGTGCCAGCAGCAAAGACAGGGGAACTACTCTGGAAAACACCATATATTTT
-,14,-,TRBJ1-2,TRBV10-3,CAIRIEGFNYGYTF,TGTGCCATCAGGATTGAGGGGTTTAACTATGGCTACACCTTC
-,16,-,TRBJ2-1,TRBV6-5,CASSYLSVPTPNEQFF,TGTGCCAGCAGTTACCTTTCCGTCCCAACTCCCAATGAGCAGTTCTTC
-,16,-,TRBJ2-3,TRBV4-2,CASSQDMDGSTDTQYF,TGTGCCAGCAGCCAAGATATGGACGGTAGCACAGATACGCAGTATTTT
-,14,-,TRBJ2-1,TRBV11-2,CASSLGLFVGEQFF,TGTGCCAGCAGCTTAGGACTATTTGTGGGTGAGCAGTTCTTC
-,12,-,TRBJ1-1,TRBV11-2,CASSLVTSEAFF,TGTGCCAGCAGCTTGGTCACTTCTGAAGCTTTCTTT
-,15,-,TRBJ1-2,TRBV6-6,CASSSSRRGNYGYTF,TGTGCCAGCAGTTCCTCCCGTCGAGGGAACTATGGCTACACCTTC
-,15,-,TRBJ2-1,TRBV11-2,CASSRRSVLSNEQFF,TGTGCCAGCAGCCGTAGATCGGTATTATCCAATGAGCAGTTCTTC
TRBD2,16,-,TRBJ2-1,TRBV5-4,CASSSSSGRAYNEQFF,TGTGCCAGCAGCTCATCTAGCGGGAGGGCCTACAATGAGCAGTTCTTC
TRBD1,14,-,TRBJ2-5,TRBV7-2,CASSLKGASETQYF,TGTGCCAGCAGCTTAAAGGGGGCATCGGAGACCCAGTACTTC
-,12,-,TRBJ2-7,TRBV28,CASSFPFYEQYF,TGTGCCAGCAGTTTCCCATTCTACGAGCAGTACTTC
-,14,-,TRBJ2-1,TRBV19,CASSPSAFVNEQFF,TGTGCCAGTAGCCCTAGCGCGTTCGTCAATGAGCAGTTCTTC
-,12,once,TRBJ2-1,TRBV19,CASSIASNEQFF,TGTGCCAGTAGTATAGCATCCAATGAGCAGTTCTTC
-,13,-,TRBJ2-2,TRBV12-5,CASGFFGAGELFF,TGTGCTAGTGGTTTTTTTGGGGCCGGGGAGCTGTTTTTT
-,14,-,TRBJ1-1,TRBV28,CASRAGTGIPEAFF,TGTGCCAGCAGAGCCGGAACAGGGATACCTGAAGCTTTCTTT
-,14,-,TRBJ1-1,TRBV6-5,CASTTLQGGTEAFF,TGTGCCAGCACCACGTTGCAGGGTGGGACTGAAGCTTTCTTT
TRBD1,14,-,TRBJ1-4,TRBV9,CASSASTGDEKLFF,TGTGCCAGCAGCGCCTCGACAGGGGATGAAAAACTGTTTTTT
-,12,-,TRBJ1-4,TRBV2,CASSQGHEKLFF,TGTGCCAGCAGCCAGGGGCATGAAAAACTGTTTTTT
TRBD2,16,-,TRBJ2-1,TRBV11-2,CASSPEGGLAGSYQFF,TGTGCCAGCAGCCCGGAAGGAGGGCTAGCGGGATCTTACCAGTTCTTC
TRBD1,15,-,TRBJ2-7,TRBV27,CASSLGTGGAYEQYF,TGTGCCAGCAGTTTAGGGACAGGGGGAGCCTACGAGCAGTACTTC
-,13,-,TRBJ2-1,TRBV7-3,CASSFSGDNEQFF,TGTGCCAGCAGCTTCAGCGGAGACAATGAGCAGTTCTTC
TRBD2,15,-,TRBJ2-1,TRBV2,CASSLAGGPPNEQFF,TGTGCCAGCAGCCTAGCGGGAGGCCCTCCCAATGAGCAGTTCTTC
-,15,once,TRBJ2-5,TRBV11-3,CASSFRTGREETQYF,TGTGCCAGCAGCTTCCGGACAGGGAGGGAGGAGACCCAGTACTTC
-,14,once,TRBJ2-7,TRBV4-2,CASSQGQGTYEQYF,TGTGCCAGCAGCCAAGGCCAGGGAACCTACGAGCAGTACTTC
-,16,-,TRBJ2-5,TRBV11-1,CASSLSIGGGDETQYF,TGTGCCAGCAGCTTATCTATAGGGGGAGGGGACGAGACCCAGTACTTC
TRBD2,16,-,TRBJ2-3,TRBV6-4,CASSEEAGDKADTQYF,TGTGCCAGCAGTGAAGAGGCGGGAGATAAGGCAGATACGCAGTATTTT
-,13,-,TRBJ1-1,TRBV7-2,CASSLDPGPLGFF,TGTGCCAGCAGCTTAGACCCCGGGCCATTGGGTTTCTTT
-,19,-,TRBJ1-3,TRBV15,CATSRDFIGRNFSGNTIYF,TGTGCCACCAGCAGAGATTTTATTGGCAGGAACTTTTCTGGAAACACCATATATTTT
-,17,-,TRBJ1-5,TRBV27,CASSLRVGPGKGQPQHF,TGTGCCAGCAGTTTAAGGGTCGGGCCAGGGAAAGGTCAGCCCCAGCATTTT
-,13,-,TRBJ1-6,TRBV28,CASSLAINSPLHF,TGTGCCAGCAGTTTAGCCATTAATTCACCCCTCCACTTT
-,14,-,TRBJ1-2,TRBV5-1,CASSFEGSNYGYTF,TGCGCCAGCAGCTTTGAGGGATCTAACTATGGCTACACCTTC
TRBD2,17,-,TRBJ2-7,TRBV5-6,CASSAVGGVVGSYEQYF,TGTGCCAGCAGCGCCGTGGGAGGGGTGGTAGGTTCCTACGAGCAGTACTTC
TRBD1,16,-,TRBJ2-7,TRBV6-1,CASSEATTGGVYEQYF,TGTGCCAGCAGTGAAGCGACAACAGGGGGCGTATACGAGCAGTACTTC
-,11,once,TRBJ2-5,TRBV19,CASAVQETQYF,TGTGCCAGCGCGGTCCAAGAGACCCAGTACTTC
-,14,few,TRBJ2-2,TRBV19,CASSIEVNTGELFF,TGTGCCAGTAGTATAGAAGTAAACACCGGGGAGCTGTTTTTT
TRBD2,15,-,TRBJ2-1,TRBV10-1,CASRGTSGRTVEQFF,TGCGCCAGCAGAGGGACTAGCGGGAGGACCGTCGAGCAGTTCTTC
-,13,-,TRBJ1-2,TRBV28,CASKEESNYGYTF,TGTGCCAGCAAGGAGGAAAGCAACTATGGCTACACCTTC
-,12,-,TRBJ1-6,TRBV6-1,CASSEVGSPLHF,TGTGCCAGCAGTGAAGTTGGTTCACCCCTCCACTTT
-,11,-,TRBJ2-7,TRBV19,CASSSLGEQYF,TGTGCCAGTAGTAGTCTAGGCGAGCAGTACTTC
-,15,-,TRBJ2-3,TRBV7-8,CASSLYGLITDTQYF,TGTGCCAGCAGCTTATACGGGTTAATCACAGATACGCAGTATTTT
TRBD2,15,-,TRBJ2-7,TRBV27,CASSLLAGVAYEQYF,TGTGCCAGCAGTCTACTAGCGGGTGTGGCCTACGAGCAGTACTTC
-,12,-,TRBJ1-2,TRBV6-1,CASSETISGYTF,TGTGCCAGCAGTGAAACTATTAGTGGCTACACCTTC